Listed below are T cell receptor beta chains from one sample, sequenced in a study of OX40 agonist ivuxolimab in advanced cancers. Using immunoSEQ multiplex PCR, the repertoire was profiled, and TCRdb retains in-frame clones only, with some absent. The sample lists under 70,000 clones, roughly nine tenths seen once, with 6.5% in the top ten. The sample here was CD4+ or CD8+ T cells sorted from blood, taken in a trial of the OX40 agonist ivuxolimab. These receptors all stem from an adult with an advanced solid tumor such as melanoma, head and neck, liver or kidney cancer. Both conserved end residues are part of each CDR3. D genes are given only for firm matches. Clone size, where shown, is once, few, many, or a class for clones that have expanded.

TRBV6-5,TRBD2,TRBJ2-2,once,CASSWTSGGTGELFF,TGTGCCAGCAGTTGGACTAGCGGGGGCACCGGGGAGCTGTTTTTT
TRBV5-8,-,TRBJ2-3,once,CASSLPRSTSTDTQYF,TGTGCCAGCAGCTTGCCCCGTTCTACTAGCACAGATACGCAGTATTTT
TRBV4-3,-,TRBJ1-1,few,CASRGTSGVNTEAFF,TGCGCCAGCAGAGGAACATCAGGGGTTAACACTGAAGCTTTCTTT
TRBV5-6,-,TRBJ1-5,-,CASSSDSLNQPQHF,TGTGCCAGCAGTTCCGACAGTCTCAATCAGCCCCAGCATTTT
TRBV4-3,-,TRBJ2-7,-,CASSQARDGYYEQYF,TGCGCCAGCAGCCAGGCTAGGGACGGGTACTACGAGCAGTACTTC
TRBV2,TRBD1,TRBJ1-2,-,CASSEFGTARPNYGYTF,TGTGCCAGCAGTGAATTTGGGACAGCGAGACCTAACTATGGCTACACCTTC
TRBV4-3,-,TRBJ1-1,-,CASSLIYLNTEAFF,TGCGCCAGCAGCCTAATATATTTGAACACTGAAGCTTTCTTT
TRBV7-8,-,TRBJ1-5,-,CASSLRWGAGSNQPQHF,TGTGCCAGCAGCTTAAGGTGGGGAGCAGGGAGCAATCAGCCCCAGCATTTT
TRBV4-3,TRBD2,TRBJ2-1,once,CASSLRTSGSYNEQFF,TGCGCCAGCAGCCTTAGGACTAGCGGGTCCTACAATGAGCAGTTCTTC
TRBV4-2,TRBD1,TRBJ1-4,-,CASSQESGTGEKLFF,TGTGCCAGCAGCCAAGAATCCGGGACAGGAGAAAAACTGTTTTTT
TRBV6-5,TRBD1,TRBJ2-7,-,CASSYQGEYYEQYF,TGTGCCAGCAGCTACCAGGGGGAATACTACGAGCAGTACTTC
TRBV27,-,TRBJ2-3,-,CASSLLTPTDTQYF,TGTGCCAGCAGTTTATTGACTCCCACAGATACGCAGTATTTT
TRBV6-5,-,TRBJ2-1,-,CASSYSSGIKSNEQFF,TGTGCCAGCAGTTACTCTAGCGGAATCAAGTCGAATGAGCAGTTCTTC